A few counts support the clone carrying this T cell receptor beta chain. The target antigen is unknown. Its ends do not fully match the called genes, so a read error is possible. A second PCR of about 6 to 11 cycles used a sample-barcoded 5' primer and a J-beta primer mix. TCRdb recomputed calls from the 5' RACE reads with MiXCR, one row per CDR3 protein. The sample yields around 1,100,000 distinct CDR3 sequences, 35% to 40% seen once. The sample originates from a study of blood T cells in healthy people across ages. Study context: With template switching, about one barcoded beta molecule was captured per two T cells. Overall study results and limits: More naive CD4+ cells and higher diversity were found in long-lived than in aged donors. Changes in expanded clonotypes were possibly confounded, as the CMV status of donors was unknown. Estimated diversity, derived from one million T cells, was regarded as an underestimate.

The sequence derives from a man between 18 and 29 years old in good health. The sequenced sample was blood.

This CDR3 is CASSLDSDSYGYTF. CDR3 in DNA: TGTGCCAGCAGCCTAGATTCGGATTCCTATGGCTACACCTTC. This rearrangement joins TRBV11-3 to TRBJ1-2; D not certain. This CDR3 is built from 14 residues. In germline, CDR1 is SGHNT, CDR2 YENEEA.